Sequencing of this T cell receptor beta chain was carried out in a study of STAT3 mutations in large granular lymphocyte leukemia. Notes on the study in general: Samples missed the first appearance of the clone. TCR clonotype switching after therapy occurred in about 30% of the 18 patients. At least one immunodominant TCR beta clonotype appeared in every T-cell large granular lymphocyte leukemia patient. Variable sampling intervals and differing treatment regimens complicated linking therapy response to TCR clonal burden changes.

Approximately 40,000 productive templates were obtained per sample on average. The table came from immunoSEQ multiplex PCR; TCRdb's copy has only in-frame clones and leaves some out. Of approximately 25,000 clones in the sample, approximately 94% are singletons; the top ten hold about 6.8%. Trimming cost V 6 bases and J 8 bases, with 16 bases left between them. Germline V CDR1 and CDR2: LGHNT, FRNRAP. The CDR3 contains 13 residues. Notes on this clone: Its cognate antigen is unknown.

V usage is TRBV12-5 and J usage is TRBJ1-2, with D perhaps matching TRBD1 (6 bases). The origin of this receptor is a man aged 35-49 years with T-cell large granular lymphocyte leukemia. Some clones in this sample may be carry-over from other donors' samples. Sequencing input: peripheral blood mononuclear cells. This CDR3 reads CASGLGQLYGYTF. The CDR3 DNA sequence: TGTGCTAGTGGCCTCGGACAGTTATACGGCTACACCTTC.